This paragraph reports one T cell receptor (beta chain). Its antigen is not identified. These data are taken from a study of cytomegalovirus exposure and HLA in healthy donors. Regarding the study as a whole: An apparent linkage of common viral pathogens to several of the most significant clusters emerged in a later analysis. Being productive about 90% or about 30% of the time was typical of most TCR beta V segments in an earlier analysis. Confirmation was obtained in vitro that a few CMV-associated chains are specific for CMV antigens. Using a false discovery rate of 0.05, a later analysis showed that about 16,000 TCR beta sequences were associated with HLA alleles.

PCR employed 60 Vbeta and 13 Jbeta primers. Sequencing used immunoSEQ multiplex PCR; TCRdb keeps in-frame clones, though not all of them. Its listing shows 60,000 to 80,000 clones. Germline V gives CDR1 PRHDT, CDR2 FYEKMQ (reference sequence). The CDR3 loop spans 16 amino acids. V gave up 0 bases and J gave up 0 bases, with 9 bases separating them. The receptor was derived from a boy younger than 18 in good health and CMV-seronegative. This chain joins TRBV13 and TRBJ2-4; maybe TRBD1 (5 bases). Material for sequencing was PBMCs. The CDR3: CASSLGRTSAKNIQYF. Written as DNA, the CDR3 is TGTGCCAGCAGCTTAGGAAGGACATCAGCCAAAAACATTCAGTACTTC.